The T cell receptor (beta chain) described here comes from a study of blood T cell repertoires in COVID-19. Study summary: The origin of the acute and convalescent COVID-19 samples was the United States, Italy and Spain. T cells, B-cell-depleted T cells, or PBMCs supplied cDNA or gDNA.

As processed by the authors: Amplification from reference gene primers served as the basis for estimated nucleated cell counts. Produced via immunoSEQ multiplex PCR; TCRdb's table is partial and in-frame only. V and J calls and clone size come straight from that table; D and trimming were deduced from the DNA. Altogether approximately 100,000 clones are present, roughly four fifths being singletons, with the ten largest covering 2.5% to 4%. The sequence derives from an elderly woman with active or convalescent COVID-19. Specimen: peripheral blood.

The CDR3: CASSFGTGGSETQYF. The CDR3 coding sequence is TGCGCCAGCAGCTTCGGGACAGGGGGGTCAGAGACCCAGTACTTC. The gene calls are TRBV5-1 and TRBJ2-5, with 11 nucleotides matching TRBD1. The germline V gene encodes CDR1 SGHRS and CDR2 YFSETQ. The length of the CDR3 is 15 residues. Trimming cost V 2 bases and J 4 bases; bases outside gene matches: 4.